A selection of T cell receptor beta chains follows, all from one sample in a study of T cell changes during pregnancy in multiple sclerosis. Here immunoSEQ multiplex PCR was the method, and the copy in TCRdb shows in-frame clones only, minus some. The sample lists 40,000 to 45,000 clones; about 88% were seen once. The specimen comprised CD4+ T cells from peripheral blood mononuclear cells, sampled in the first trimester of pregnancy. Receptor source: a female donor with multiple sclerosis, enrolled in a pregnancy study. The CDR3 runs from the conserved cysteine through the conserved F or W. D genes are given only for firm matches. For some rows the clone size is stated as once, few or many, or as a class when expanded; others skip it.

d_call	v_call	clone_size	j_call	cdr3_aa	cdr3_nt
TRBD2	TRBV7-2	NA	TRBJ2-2	CASSSSGARNTGELFF	TGTGCCAGCAGCTCTAGCGGGGCCAGAAACACCGGGGAGCTGTTTTTT
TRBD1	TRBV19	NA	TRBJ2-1	CASSLRDRVYNEQFF	TGTGCCAGTAGCCTCCGGGACAGGGTATACAATGAGCAGTTCTTC
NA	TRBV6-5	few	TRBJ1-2	CASSYTGVNYGYTF	TGTGCCAGCAGTTATACCGGGGTCAACTATGGCTACACCTTC
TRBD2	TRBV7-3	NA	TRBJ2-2	CASSLLASGSGKTGELFF	TGTGCCAGCAGCTTACTGGCTAGCGGGAGCGGTAAAACCGGGGAGCTGTTTTTT
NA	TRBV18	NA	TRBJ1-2	CASSPLDGINYGYTF	TGTGCCAGCTCACCCCTGGACGGGATTAACTATGGCTACACCTTC
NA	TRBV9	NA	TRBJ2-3	CASSVFSGETDTQYF	TGTGCCAGCAGCGTATTCTCAGGGGAGACAGATACGCAGTATTTT
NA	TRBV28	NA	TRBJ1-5	CASDGRNQPQHF	TGTGCCAGCGATGGTCGGAATCAGCCCCAGCATTTT
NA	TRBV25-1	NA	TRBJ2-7	CASSAPKTRGYEQYF	TGTGCCAGCAGTGCCCCCAAGACCAGGGGCTACGAGCAGTACTTC
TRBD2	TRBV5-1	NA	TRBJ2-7	CASSSQTSEISYEQYF	TGCGCCAGCAGCAGTCAGACTAGCGAAATCTCTTACGAGCAGTACTTC
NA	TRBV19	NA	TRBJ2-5	CASSPPMDSGTQYF	TGTGCCAGTAGTCCCCCTATGGACTCGGGGACCCAGTACTTC
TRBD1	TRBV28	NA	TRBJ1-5	CASSLEGARNQPQHF	TGTGCCAGCAGTTTAGAGGGGGCCAGGAATCAGCCCCAGCATTTT
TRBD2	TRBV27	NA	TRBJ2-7	CASSLSIWGLKGGSHPYEQYF	TGTGCCAGCAGTTTATCGATATGGGGGTTGAAGGGCGGGAGTCACCCCTACGAGCAGTACTTC
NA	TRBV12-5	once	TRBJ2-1	CASGPEGLINNEQFF	TGTGCTAGTGGTCCGGAGGGCCTTATCAACAATGAGCAGTTCTTC
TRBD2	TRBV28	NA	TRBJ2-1	CASSLGFPLAVTYNEQFF	TGTGCCAGCAGTTTAGGCTTCCCCCTAGCGGTCACCTACAATGAGCAGTTCTTC
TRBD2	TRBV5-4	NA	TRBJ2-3	CASSLTRLASNTDTQYF	TGTGCCAGCAGCTTGACCAGACTAGCCAGCAATACGGATACGCAGTATTTT
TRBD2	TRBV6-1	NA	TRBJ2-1	CASSDKIFGLANEQFF	TGTGCCAGCAGTGATAAAATTTTCGGACTAGCCAATGAGCAGTTCTTC
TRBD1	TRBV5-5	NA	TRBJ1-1	CASSPGTGIMNTEAFF	TGTGCCAGCAGCCCGGGGACAGGGATTATGAACACTGAAGCTTTCTTT
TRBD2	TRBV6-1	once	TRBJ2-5	CASIEALAGVKETQYF	TGTGCCAGCATTGAGGCCCTAGCGGGGGTTAAAGAGACCCAGTACTTC
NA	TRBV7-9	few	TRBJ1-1	CASSLVGLEAFF	TGTGCCAGCAGCTTAGTTGGACTTGAAGCTTTCTTT
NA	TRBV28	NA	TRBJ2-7	CASSLFRGSYEQYF	TGTGCCAGCAGTTTGTTCAGAGGAAGCTACGAGCAGTACTTC
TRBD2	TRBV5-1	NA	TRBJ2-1	CASSSQAGGPVHEQFF	TGCGCCAGCAGCTCACAAGCGGGAGGGCCGGTCCATGAGCAGTTCTTC